This entry is about one T cell receptor beta chain. What it binds is unknown. Samples derive from patients with active juvenile idiopathic arthritis. These data come from a study of circulating and synovial CD4+ cells in juvenile arthritis. Points from the study as a whole: Bulk blood CD4 samples held at least an order of magnitude more or fewer genomes than CPL. Measured synovium overlap likely understates the true shared repertoire. These blood cells shared more CDR3 sequences with synovium than bulk blood.

Assay used: immunoSEQ multiplex PCR; TCRdb lists only in-frame clones, some missing. The sample lists tens of thousands of clones, roughly 95% occurring once. The germline gives CDR1 MGHRA, CDR2 YSYEKL. The CDR3 runs 16 residues. Trimming cost V 4 bases and J 5 bases, with 17 bases left between them. This receptor was identified in a human donor with juvenile idiopathic arthritis. The rearrangement uses TRBV4-1 and TRBJ1-4, with no clear D. The sequenced sample was CD4+ T cells from blood. The CDR3 bases are TGCGCCAGCAGCCTCCAGCACGCGGGCCCAAATGAAAAACTGTTTTTT. Its translation: CASSLQHAGPNEKLFF.